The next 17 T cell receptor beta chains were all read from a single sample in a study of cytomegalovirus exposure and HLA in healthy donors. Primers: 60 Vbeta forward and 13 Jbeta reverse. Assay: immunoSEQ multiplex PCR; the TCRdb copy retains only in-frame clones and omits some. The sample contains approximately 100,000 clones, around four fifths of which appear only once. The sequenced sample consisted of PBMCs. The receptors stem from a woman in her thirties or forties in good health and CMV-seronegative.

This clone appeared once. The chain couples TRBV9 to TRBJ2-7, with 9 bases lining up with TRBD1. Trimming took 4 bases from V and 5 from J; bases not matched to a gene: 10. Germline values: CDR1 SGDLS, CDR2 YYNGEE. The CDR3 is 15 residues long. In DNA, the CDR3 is TGTGCCAGCAGCCCGGGGGGACAGGGTCTCCACGAGCAGTACTTC. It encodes CASSPGGQGLHEQYF.

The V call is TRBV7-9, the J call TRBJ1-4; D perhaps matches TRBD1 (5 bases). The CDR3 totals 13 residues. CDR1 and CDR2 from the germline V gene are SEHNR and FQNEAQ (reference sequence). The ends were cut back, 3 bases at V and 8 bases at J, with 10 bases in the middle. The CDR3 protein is CASSFRGGEKLFF. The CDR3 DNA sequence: TGTGCCAGCAGCTTTCGCGGGGGAGAAAAACTGTTTTTT.

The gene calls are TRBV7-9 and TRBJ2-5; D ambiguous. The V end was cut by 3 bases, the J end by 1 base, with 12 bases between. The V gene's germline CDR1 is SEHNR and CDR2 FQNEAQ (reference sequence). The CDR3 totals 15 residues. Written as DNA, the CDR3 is TGTGCCAGCAGCTTGGGTGGTCGGGTCCAAGAGACCCAGTACTTC. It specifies CASSLGGRVQETQYF.

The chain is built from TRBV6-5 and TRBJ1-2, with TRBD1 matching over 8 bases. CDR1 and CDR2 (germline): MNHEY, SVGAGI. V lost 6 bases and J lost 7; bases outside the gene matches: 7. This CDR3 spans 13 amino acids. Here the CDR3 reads CASSETGESGYTF. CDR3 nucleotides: TGTGCCAGCAGCGAGACAGGGGAGAGTGGCTACACCTTC.

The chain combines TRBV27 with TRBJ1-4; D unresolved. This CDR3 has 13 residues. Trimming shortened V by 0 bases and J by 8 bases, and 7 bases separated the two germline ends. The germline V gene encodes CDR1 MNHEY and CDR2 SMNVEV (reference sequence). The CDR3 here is CASSLSSFEKLFF. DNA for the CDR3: TGTGCCAGCAGTTTATCCTCTTTCGAAAAACTGTTTTTT.

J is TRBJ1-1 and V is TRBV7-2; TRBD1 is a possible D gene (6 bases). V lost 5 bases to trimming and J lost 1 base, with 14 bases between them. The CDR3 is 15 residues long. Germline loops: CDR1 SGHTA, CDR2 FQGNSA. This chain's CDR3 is CASSPRRGANTEAFF. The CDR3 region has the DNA TGTGCCAGCAGCCCCCGACGGGGGGCGAACACTGAAGCTTTCTTT. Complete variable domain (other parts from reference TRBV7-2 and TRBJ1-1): GAGVSQSPSNKVTEKGKDVELRCDPISGHTALYWYRQSLGQGLEFLIYFQGNSAPDKSGLPSDRFSAERTGGSVSTLTIQRTQQEDSAVYLCASSPRRGANTEAFFGQGTRLTVV.

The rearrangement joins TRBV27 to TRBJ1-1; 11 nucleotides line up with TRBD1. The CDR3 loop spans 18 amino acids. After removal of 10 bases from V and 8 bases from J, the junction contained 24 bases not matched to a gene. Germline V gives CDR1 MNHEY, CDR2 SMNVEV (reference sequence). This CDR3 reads CATRQLLGGRTGGQEAFF. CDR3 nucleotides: TGTGCCACCCGTCAGTTGCTTGGTGGCCGGACAGGGGGCCAGGAAGCTTTCTTT.

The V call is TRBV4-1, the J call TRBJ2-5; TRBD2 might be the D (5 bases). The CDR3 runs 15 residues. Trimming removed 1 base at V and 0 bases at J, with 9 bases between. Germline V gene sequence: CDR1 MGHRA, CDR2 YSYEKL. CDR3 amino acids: CASSQVSSDQETQYF. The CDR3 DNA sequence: TGCGCCAGCAGCCAAGTTAGTAGCGACCAAGAGACCCAGTACTTC.

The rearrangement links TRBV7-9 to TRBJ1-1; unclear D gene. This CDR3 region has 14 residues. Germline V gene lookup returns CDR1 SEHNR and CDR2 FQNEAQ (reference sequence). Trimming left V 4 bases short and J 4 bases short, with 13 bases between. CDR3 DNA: TGTGCCAGCAGCTCCTTTGGGAGAGGCACTGAAGCTTTCTTT. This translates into CASSSFGRGTEAFF.

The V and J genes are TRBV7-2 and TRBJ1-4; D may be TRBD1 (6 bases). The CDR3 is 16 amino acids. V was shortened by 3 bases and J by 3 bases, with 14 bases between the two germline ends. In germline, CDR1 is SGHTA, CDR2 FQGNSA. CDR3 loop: CASSLAGARANEKLFF. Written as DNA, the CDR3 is TGTGCCAGCAGCTTGGCGGGGGCGCGCGCTAATGAAAAACTGTTTTTT.

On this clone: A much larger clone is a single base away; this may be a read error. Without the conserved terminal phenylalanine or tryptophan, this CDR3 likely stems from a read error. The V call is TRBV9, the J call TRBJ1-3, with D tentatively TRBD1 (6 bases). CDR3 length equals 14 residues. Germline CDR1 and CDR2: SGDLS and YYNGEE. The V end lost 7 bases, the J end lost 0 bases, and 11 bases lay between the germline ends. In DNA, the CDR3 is TGTGCCAGCGGGGACACGAGCTCTGGAAACACCATATATGTT. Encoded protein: CASGDTSSGNTIYV.

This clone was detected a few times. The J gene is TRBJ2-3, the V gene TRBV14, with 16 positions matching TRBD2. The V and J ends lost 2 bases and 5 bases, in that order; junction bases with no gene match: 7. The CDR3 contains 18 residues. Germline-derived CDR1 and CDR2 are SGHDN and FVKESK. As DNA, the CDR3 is TGTGCCAGCAGCCAACCGGGACTAGCGGGGGGGCGGCAAGATACGCAGTATTTT. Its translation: CASSQPGLAGGRQDTQYF.

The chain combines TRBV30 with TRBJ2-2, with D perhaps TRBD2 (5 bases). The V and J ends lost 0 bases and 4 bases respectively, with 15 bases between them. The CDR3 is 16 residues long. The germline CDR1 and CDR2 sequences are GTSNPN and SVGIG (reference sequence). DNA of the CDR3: TGTGCCTGGAGTGTGGGTTGGCCGGCGGGCACCGGGGAGCTGTTTTTT. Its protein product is CAWSVGWPAGTGELFF.

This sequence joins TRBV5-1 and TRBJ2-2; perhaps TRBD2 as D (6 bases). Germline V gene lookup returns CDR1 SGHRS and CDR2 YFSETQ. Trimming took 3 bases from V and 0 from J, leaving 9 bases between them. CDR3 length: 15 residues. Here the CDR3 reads CASSWSGANTGELFF. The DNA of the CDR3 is TGCGCCAGCAGCTGGTCGGGGGCGAACACCGGGGAGCTGTTTTTT.

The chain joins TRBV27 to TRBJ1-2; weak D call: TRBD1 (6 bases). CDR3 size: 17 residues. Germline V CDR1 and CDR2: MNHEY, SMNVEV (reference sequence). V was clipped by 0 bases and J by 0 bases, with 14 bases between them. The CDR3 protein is CASSLSQGPKANYGYTF. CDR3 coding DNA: TGTGCCAGCAGTTTATCGCAGGGGCCCAAAGCTAACTATGGCTACACCTTC.

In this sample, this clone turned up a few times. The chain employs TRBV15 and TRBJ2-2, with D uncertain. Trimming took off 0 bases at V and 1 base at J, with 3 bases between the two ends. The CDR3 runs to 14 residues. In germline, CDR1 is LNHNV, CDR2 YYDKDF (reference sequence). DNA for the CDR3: TGTGCCACCAGCAGAGATCTGAACACCGGGGAGCTGTTTTTT. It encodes CATSRDLNTGELFF.

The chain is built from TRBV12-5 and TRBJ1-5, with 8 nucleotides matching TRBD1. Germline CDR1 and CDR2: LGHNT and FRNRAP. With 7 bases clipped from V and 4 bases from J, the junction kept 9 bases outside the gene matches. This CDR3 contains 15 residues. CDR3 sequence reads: CASAPDRAPNQPQHF. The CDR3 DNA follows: TGTGCTAGTGCCCCGGACAGGGCTCCAAATCAGCCCCAGCATTTT.